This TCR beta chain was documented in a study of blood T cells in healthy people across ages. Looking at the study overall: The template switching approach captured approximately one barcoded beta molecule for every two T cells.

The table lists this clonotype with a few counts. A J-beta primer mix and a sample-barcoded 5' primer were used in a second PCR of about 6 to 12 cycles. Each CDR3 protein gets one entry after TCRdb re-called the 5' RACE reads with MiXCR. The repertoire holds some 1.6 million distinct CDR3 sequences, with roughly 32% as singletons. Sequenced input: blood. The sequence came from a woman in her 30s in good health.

The DNA for the CDR3 is TGCAGTGCTAGAAGGCCTACCTTGAAAGAGACCCAGTACTTC. It translates to CSARRPTLKETQYF. V is TRBV20-1 and J is TRBJ2-5; D not certain. Germline V CDR1 and CDR2: DFQATT, SNEGSKA (reference sequence). The CDR3 spans 14 residues. The germline V and J ends were trimmed by 2 bases and 3 bases, with 13 bases remaining between them.